One and the same sample provided the 14 T cell receptor beta chains below, sequenced in a study of OX40 agonist ivuxolimab in advanced cancers. Sequencing used immunoSEQ multiplex PCR; TCRdb keeps in-frame clones, though not all of them. The table lists about 61,000 clones, around nine tenths of them singletons. Sequences were derived from CD4+ or CD8+ T cells sorted from blood, sampled in a trial of the OX40 agonist ivuxolimab. These receptors originate from an adult with an advanced solid tumor such as melanoma, head and neck, liver or kidney cancer.

The gene calls are TRBV18 and TRBJ2-7, with 7 bases matching TRBD1. J was trimmed by 2 bases and V by 5 bases; bases with no gene match: 9. Germline loops: CDR1 KGHSH, CDR2 LQKENI. The CDR3 extends over 15 amino acids. The DNA for the CDR3 is TGTGCCAGCTCAGCCGGACAGGTGATTACCTACGAGCAGTACTTC. It codes for CASSAGQVITYEQYF.

This chain joins TRBV15 and TRBJ2-4; 8 bases are a match to TRBD1. The CDR3 has 16 amino acids. Germline values: CDR1 LNHNV, CDR2 YYDKDF (reference sequence). Trimming took 1 base from V and 10 from J; bases not matched to a gene: 12. CDR3: CATSRALTGAPFIQYF. As DNA, the CDR3 is TGTGCCACCAGCAGAGCCCTGACAGGGGCTCCTTTTATTCAGTACTTC.

This clone was counted once. The V and J genes are TRBV11-3 and TRBJ1-5; D ambiguous. CDR1 is SGHNT and CDR2 is YENEEA in the germline V gene. The CDR3 has 13 residues. V was shortened by 4 bases and J by 10 bases, with 14 bases between the two germline ends. The CDR3 DNA follows: TGTGCCAGCAGCTCCCAAAGGGTCCCTCCCCAGCATTTT. This translates into CASSSQRVPPQHF.

The rearrangement joins TRBV27 to TRBJ1-2; no firm D call. This CDR3 has 14 amino acids. V was cut by 4 bases and J by 7 bases, with 16 bases left in between. Germline CDR1 and CDR2: MNHEY and SMNVEV (reference sequence). CDR3 nucleotide sequence: TGTGCCAGCAGTTCCGGCCTCATCAATGCTGGCTACACCTTC. It specifies CASSSGLINAGYTF.

This chain links TRBV7-8 with TRBJ2-4; D is possibly TRBD1 or TRBD2 (5 bases each). Germline V CDR1 and CDR2: SGHVS, FQNEAQ. The germline V and J ends were trimmed by 3 bases and 5 bases, with 8 bases remaining between them. The CDR3 has 13 residues. CDR3 amino acids: CASSFQGQNIQYF. In DNA form, the CDR3 reads TGTGCCAGCAGCTTCCAGGGACAAAACATTCAGTACTTC.

J is TRBJ2-3 and V is TRBV11-2, with D perhaps TRBD2 (5 bases). Germline CDR1 SGHAT, CDR2 FQNNGV. The CDR3 loop spans 15 amino acids. V lost 0 bases to trimming and J lost 5 bases, with 12 bases between them. The CDR3 reads CASSLDLLREDTQYF. DNA for the CDR3: TGTGCCAGCAGCTTAGATCTATTGAGGGAAGATACGCAGTATTTT.

The V call is TRBV2, the J call TRBJ1-3; TRBD1 matches at 7 bases. This CDR3 has 14 residues. The ends lost 9 bases at V and 2 bases at J; junction bases unmatched: 7. Germline V gene sequence: CDR1 SNHLY, CDR2 FYNNEI. The CDR3 is CARPTTGPGNTIYF. CDR3 bases: TGTGCCAGACCTACGACAGGGCCTGGAAACACCATATATTTT.

The chain carries TRBV5-1 and TRBJ2-1; 7 bases agree with TRBD2. Germline CDR1 SGHRS, CDR2 YFSETQ. The length of the CDR3 is 16 residues. The V segment lost 4 bases and the J segment 8 bases; nucleotides outside the gene matches: 15. CDR3 in DNA: TGCGCCAGCAGCCCGGGGGGTAGCGGAACCGTCGATGAGCAGTTCTTC. Translating gives CASSPGGSGTVDEQFF.

The table lists this clone with a few counts. This chain connects TRBV2 to TRBJ1-2; 8 positions agree with TRBD1. V was clipped by 2 bases and J by 5 bases; unmatched bases: 4. Per germline, CDR1 SNHLY and CDR2 FYNNEI. This CDR3 contains 14 residues. In nucleotides, the CDR3 is TGTGCCAGCAGTGAACAAGGACAGGGTTATGGCTACACCTTC. Amino acids: CASSEQGQGYGYTF. Looking up the rest from reference TRBV2 and TRBJ1-2 gives the full variable domain: EPEVTQTPSHQVTQMGQEVILRCVPISNHLYFYWYRQILGQKVEFLVSFYNNEISEKSEIFDDQFSVERPDGSNFTLKIRSTKLEDSAMYFCASSEQGQGYGYTFGSGTRLTVV.

The chain couples TRBV19 to TRBJ1-1; D is unresolved. In germline, CDR1 is LNHDA, CDR2 SQIVND (reference sequence). Trimming stripped 3 bases from V and 9 bases from J, with 14 bases between. The CDR3 runs 13 residues. For the CDR3, the DNA is TGTGCCAGTAGTATTGGTATGGGCAGGAAAGCTTTCTTT. Its translation: CASSIGMGRKAFF.

This chain connects TRBV9 to TRBJ2-1; D ambiguous. The V end was cut by 0 bases, the J end by 6 bases, with 7 bases between. Germline lookup yields CDR1 SGDLS and CDR2 YYNGEE. The CDR3 totals 13 residues. The CDR3 DNA reads TGTGCCAGCAGCGTAGTCGACGGCAATGAGCAGTTCTTC. This gives the protein CASSVVDGNEQFF.

The CDR3 DNA reads as TGTGCCAGCTCACCGCGGTCGGGCACAGATACGCAGTATTTT. As protein: CASSPRSGTDTQYF. The rearrangement joins TRBV18 to TRBJ2-3, with unresolved D. V shed 3 bases and J shed 1 base, with 8 bases lying between them. Germline V gene sequence: CDR1 KGHSH, CDR2 LQKENI. This CDR3 is 14 amino acids long.

CDR3 loop: CASSPPGGLSTEAFF. CDR3 coding DNA: TGTGCCAGCTCACCACCAGGGGGCTTGAGCACTGAAGCTTTCTTT. The gene calls are TRBV18 and TRBJ1-1; 7 bases match TRBD1. Losses at the gene ends were 0 bases for V and 4 bases for J; bases not matched to a gene: 5. The V gene's germline CDR1 is KGHSH and CDR2 LQKENI. The CDR3 has 15 amino acids.

This sequence joins TRBV28 and TRBJ1-1, with D unclear. With 8 bases removed from V and 4 bases from J, the gap between germline ends came to 17 bases. In germline, CDR1 is MDHEN, CDR2 SYDVKM. The CDR3 is made up of 14 amino acids. The CDR3 sequence is CASPGREEGTEAFF. The CDR3, as DNA: TGTGCCAGCCCTGGGAGGGAGGAGGGCACTGAAGCTTTCTTT. Full variable domain (remainder filled in from reference TRBV28 and TRBJ1-1): DVKVTQSSRYLVKRTGEKVFLECVQDMDHENMFWYRQDPGLGLRLIYFSYDVKMKEKGDIPEGYSVSREKKERFSLILESASTNQTSMYLCASPGREEGTEAFFGQGTRLTVV.